This T cell receptor beta chain derives from a study of T-cell memory formation after mild COVID-19. Each CDR3 protein is one row after TCRdb ran MiXCR on the 5' RACE reads. The profile shows roughly 250,000 distinct CDR3 sequences, roughly 15% of them singletons. V dropped 4 bases and J dropped 0 bases, with 18 bases sitting between them. The CDR3 has 17 residues. CDR1 and CDR2 from the germline V gene are SGHRS and YFSETQ. This chain connects TRBV5-1 to TRBJ2-3; TRBD1 or TRBD2 may be the D gene (5 bases each). Sample: PBMCs or a T cell subset sorted from them (not recorded which). The TCR sequence derives from a man between 18 and 35 years old who had mild COVID-19 (a few samples of this study predate the infection). Cell type and time point are not known. The CDR3, as DNA: TGCGCCAGCAGCCTGGCGTGGGGGACGGGGAGCACAGATACGCAGTATTTT. Its protein product is CASSLAWGTGSTDTQYF.